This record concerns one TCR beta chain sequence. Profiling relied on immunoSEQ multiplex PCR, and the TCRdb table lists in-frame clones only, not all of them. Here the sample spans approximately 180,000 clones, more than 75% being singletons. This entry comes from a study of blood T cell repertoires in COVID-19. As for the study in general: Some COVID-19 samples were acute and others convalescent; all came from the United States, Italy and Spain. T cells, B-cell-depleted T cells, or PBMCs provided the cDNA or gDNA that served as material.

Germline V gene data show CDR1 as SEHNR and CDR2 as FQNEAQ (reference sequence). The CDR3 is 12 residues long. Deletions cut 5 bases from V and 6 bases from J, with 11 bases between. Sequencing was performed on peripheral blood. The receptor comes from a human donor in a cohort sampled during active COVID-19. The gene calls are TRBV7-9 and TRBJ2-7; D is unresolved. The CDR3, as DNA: TGTGCCAGCAGCCAGCTGGGCCTCGAGCAGTACTTC. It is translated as CASSQLGLEQYF.